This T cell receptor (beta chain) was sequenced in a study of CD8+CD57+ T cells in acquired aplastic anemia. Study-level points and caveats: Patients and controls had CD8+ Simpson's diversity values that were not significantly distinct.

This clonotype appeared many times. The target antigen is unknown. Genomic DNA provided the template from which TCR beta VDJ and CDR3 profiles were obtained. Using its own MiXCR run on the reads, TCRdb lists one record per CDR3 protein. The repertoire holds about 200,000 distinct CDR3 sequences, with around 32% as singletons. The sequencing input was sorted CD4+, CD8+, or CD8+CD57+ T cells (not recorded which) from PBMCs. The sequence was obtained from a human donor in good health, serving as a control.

CDR3 bases: TGCAGTGCGTCGAGTGGGTACGAGCAGTACTTC. This codes for CSASSGYEQYF. The chain links TRBV20-1 to TRBJ2-7; D gene ambiguous. The CDR3 consists of 11 residues. Trimming took off 6 bases at V and 4 bases at J, with 10 bases between the two ends. CDR1 and CDR2 (germline): DFQATT, SNEGSKA (reference sequence).